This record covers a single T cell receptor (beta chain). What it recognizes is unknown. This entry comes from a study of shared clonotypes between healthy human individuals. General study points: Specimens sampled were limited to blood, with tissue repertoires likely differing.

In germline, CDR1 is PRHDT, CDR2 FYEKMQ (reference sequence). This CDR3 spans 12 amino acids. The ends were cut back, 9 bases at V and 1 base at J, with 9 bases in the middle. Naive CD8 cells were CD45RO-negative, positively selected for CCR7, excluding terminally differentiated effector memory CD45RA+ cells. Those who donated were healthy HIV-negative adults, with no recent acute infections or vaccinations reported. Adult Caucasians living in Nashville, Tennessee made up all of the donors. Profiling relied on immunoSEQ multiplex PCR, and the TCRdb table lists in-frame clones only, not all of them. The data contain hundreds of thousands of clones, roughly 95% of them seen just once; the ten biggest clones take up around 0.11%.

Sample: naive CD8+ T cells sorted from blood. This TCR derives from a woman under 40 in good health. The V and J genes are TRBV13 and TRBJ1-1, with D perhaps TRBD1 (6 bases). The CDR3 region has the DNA TGTGCCAGTCAACAGGGGAACACTGAAGCTTTCTTT. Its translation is CASQQGNTEAFF.